Listed below are T cell receptor beta chains from one sample, sequenced in a study of metastatic and nonmetastatic thyroid tumors. TCRdb re-analyzed the PCR reads through MiXCR. The table shows tens of thousands of clones, with around 32% occurring only once. Sequenced: blood. The source is a female donor with papillary thyroid cancer or a benign thyroid nodule (not recorded which). Some clones in this sample may be carry-over from other donors' samples. Each CDR3 is given with its conserved first and last residue. D genes are given only for firm matches. A row's size may be missing; if present it is once, few, many or a size class.

D gene,V gene,J gene,clone size,CDR3 protein,CDR3 DNA
-,TRBV6-1,TRBJ2-7,medium-sized,CASSQGLLGYEQYF,TGTGCCAGCAGCCAAGGCCTCCTAGGATACGAGCAGTACTTC
-,TRBV28,TRBJ2-6,many,CASSPLQISGANVLTF,TGTGCCAGCAGCCCCCTACAGATCTCTGGGGCCAACGTCCTGACTTTC
-,TRBV12-3/TRBV12-4,TRBJ2-3,-,CASIRSCLPAPDTQYF,TGTGCCAGCATCCGCTCATGCCTCCCGGCCCCAGATACACAGTATTTT
-,TRBV19,TRBJ1-2,medium-sized,CASSEHENYGYTF,TGTGCCAGTAGTGAACACGAAAACTATGGCTACACCTTC
-,TRBV10-3,TRBJ2-7,once,CAISAPHRADYHHSYEQYF,TGTGCCATCAGTGCACCCCACAGAGCGGACTACCACCACTCCTACGAGCAGTACTTC
TRBD2,TRBV5-1,TRBJ2-2,many,CASSREAGELFF,TGCGCCAGCAGCCGGGAGGCCGGGGAGCTGTTTTTT
TRBD1,TRBV24-1,TRBJ2-3,many,CATSDRTGGLLDTQYF,TGTGCCACCAGCGACCGGACAGGGGGCTTGTTAGATACGCAGTATTTT
TRBD2,TRBV20-1,TRBJ2-5,-,CSATRTSGGARETQYF,TGCAGTGCTACACGGACTAGCGGGGGGGCCCGAGAGACCCAGTACTTC
TRBD2,TRBV19,TRBJ2-3,many,CASKGGRGTDTQYF,TGTGCCAGTAAAGGCGGGAGAGGTACAGATACGCAGTATTTT
TRBD1,TRBV5-1,TRBJ2-5,many,CASRSRQGAGETQYF,TGCGCCAGCAGATCCCGACAGGGGGCGGGAGAGACCCAGTACTTC
-,TRBV6-1,TRBJ2-7,few,CASRVTGTWVSEQYF,TGTGCCAGCAGGGTCACCGGGACATGGGTTTCCGAGCAGTACTTC
-,TRBV15,TRBJ2-5,few,CSTSREMGPGAGETQYF,TGTTCCACCAGCAGAGAGATGGGACCAGGGGCGGGGGAGACCCAGTACTTC
-,TRBV12-3/TRBV12-4,TRBJ2-7,many,CASSLGEWYEQYF,TGTGCCAGCAGTTTAGGGGAGTGGTACGAGCAGTACTTC
-,TRBV6-5,TRBJ2-4,many,CASSYAGADKNIQYF,TGTGCCAGCAGTTACGCGGGGGCAGACAAAAACATTCAGTACTTC
-,TRBV28,TRBJ2-7,many,CASSTHLQGEQYF,TGTGCCAGCAGTACACACCTCCAGGGCGAGCAGTACTTC
-,TRBV7-2,TRBJ2-3,many,CASSLGGGLTDTQYF,TGTGCCAGCAGCTTAGGGGGCGGGCTCACAGATACGCAGTATTTT
-,TRBV20-1,TRBJ2-5,many,CSARDSRDSSRAQYF,TGCAGTGCTAGAGATAGTCGCGACAGTTCAAGGGCCCAGTACTTC
-,TRBV20-1,TRBJ2-1,-,CRAPPGLGANEQFF,TGCAGAGCCCCGCCGGGACTGGGCGCAAATGAGCAGTTCTTC
TRBD1,TRBV13,TRBJ2-7,many,CASSLMDRGYEQYF,TGTGCCAGCAGCTTAATGGACAGGGGCTACGAGCAGTACTTC
-,TRBV4-2,TRBJ2-3,few,CASSQDPGETDTQYF,TGTGCCAGCAGCCAAGATCCGGGGGAGACAGATACGCAGTATTTT
-,TRBV19,TRBJ2-1,-,CASSIPILSRVSSYNEQFF,TGTGCCAGTAGTATACCCATCCTCTCGAGGGTGAGCTCCTACAATGAGCAGTTCTTC
TRBD2,TRBV7-2,TRBJ2-2,many,CASSSDPWDYNTGELFF,TGTGCCAGCAGCTCCGACCCGTGGGACTACAACACCGGGGAGCTGTTTTTT
TRBD2,TRBV4-2,TRBJ2-3,many,CASSPLAGGATDTQYF,TGTGCCAGCAGCCCCCTAGCGGGAGGAGCGACAGATACGCAGTATTTT
-,TRBV12-3/TRBV12-4,TRBJ1-2,-,CASSPGGGAAVHYCYTF,TGTGCCAGCAGCCCCGGGGGGGGTGCGGCGGTGCACTATTGCTACACCTTC
-,TRBV7-2,TRBJ2-7,-,CASSSWAEGKEYF,TGTGCCAGCAGCTCTTGGGCGGAGGGCAAGGAGTACTTC
-,TRBV2,TRBJ1-2,many,CAGGTEVDYGYTF,TGTGCCGGAGGGACGGAGGTAGACTATGGCTACACCTTC
-,TRBV7-2,TRBJ1-2,-,CASGPQDNFGYTF,TGTGCCAGCGGCCCCCAGGATAACTTTGGCTACACCTTC
-,TRBV20-1,TRBJ2-7,many,CSARSVMGYEQYF,TGCAGTGCTAGAAGCGTTATGGGCTACGAGCAGTACTTC
-,TRBV6-1,TRBJ2-6,many,CASSEGRSGANVLTF,TGTGCCAGCAGTGAAGGCAGGTCTGGGGCCAACGTCCTGACTTTC
-,TRBV4-3,TRBJ1-6,-,CASSQEAAPNSPLHF,TGCGCCAGCAGCCAAGAGGCAGCCCCTAATTCACCCCTCCACTTT
TRBD1,TRBV24-1,TRBJ2-1,-,CATSDPQGSSYNVQCF,TGTGCCACCAGTGATCCACAGGGGAGCTCCTACAATGTGCAGTGCTTC
-,TRBV20-1,TRBJ2-7,-,CSATRHGQPYEQYF,TGCAGTGCTACCAGACACGGGCAACCATACGAGCAGTACTTC
-,TRBV19,TRBJ2-1,many,CASSMALGSHNEQFF,TGTGCCAGTAGTATGGCTTTAGGGTCCCACAATGAGCAGTTCTTC
-,TRBV5-5,TRBJ1-2,-,CASSFRGNGYTF,TGTGCCAGCAGCTTTAGGGGGAATGGCTACACCTTC
TRBD2,TRBV10-2,TRBJ2-5,-,CASSPGGPGTQYF,TGCGCCAGCAGTCCGGGGGGGCCAGGGACCCAGTACTTC
-,TRBV6-2/TRBV6-3,TRBJ1-1,-,CASSSVSSRRNTGAFF,TGTGCCAGCAGTTCCGTCTCAAGCAGACGGAACACTGGAGCTTTCTTT
-,TRBV6-1,TRBJ1-1,many,CASTQGAFRSLNTEAFF,TGTGCCAGCACCCAGGGCGCCTTTAGGAGCCTGAACACTGAAGCTTTCTTT
-,TRBV11-1,TRBJ2-1,many,CATRPPSYNEQFF,TGTGCCACTAGGCCCCCCTCCTACAATGAGCAGTTCTTC
-,TRBV6-2/TRBV6-3,TRBJ2-7,few,CASSLVGSGEQYF,TGTGCCAGCAGCCTCGTGGGATCGGGGGAGCAGTACTTC
TRBD1,TRBV18,TRBJ1-5,-,CASSSDRGFYQPQHF,TGTGCCAGCTCATCGGACAGGGGATTTTATCAGCCCCAGCATTTT
-,TRBV5-1,TRBJ1-4,-,CASSLGHLMTNEKLFF,TGCGCCAGCAGCTTGGGACATCTGATGACTAATGAAAAACTGTTTTTT
-,TRBV3-1,TRBJ1-2,-,CASSHQGSGYTF,TGTGCCAGCAGCCACCAGGGTTCTGGCTACACCTTC
TRBD2,TRBV15,TRBJ2-1,many,CATRAGLAGGGGEQFF,TGTGCCACCAGGGCTGGACTAGCGGGAGGAGGGGGCGAGCAGTTCTTC
-,TRBV7-9,TRBJ1-1,many,CASSPGTSEAFF,TGTGCCAGCAGCCCCGGGACATCTGAAGCTTTCTTT
-,TRBV6-1,TRBJ1-1,-,CASSRDGTNTEAFF,TGTGCCAGCAGCCGGGACGGGACGAACACTGAAGCTTTCTTT
-,TRBV10-1,TRBJ2-2,many,CANMVVAGELFF,TGCGCCAACATGGTGGTGGCCGGGGAGCTGTTTTTT
-,TRBV11-2,TRBJ2-3,-,CASSPWISGVGTDTQYF,TGTGCCAGCAGCCCCTGGATATCGGGAGTGGGCACAGATACGCAGTATTTT
-,TRBV19,TRBJ1-2,-,CASSIATGIIYGYTF,TGTGCCAGTAGTATAGCAACGGGGATCATCTATGGCTACACCTTC
-,TRBV10-3,TRBJ2-1,-,CATKIGAGEGNNEEFF,TGTGCCACCAAGATTGGGGCAGGGGAGGGGAACAATGAGGAGTTCTTC
TRBD2,TRBV6-4,TRBJ2-1,many,CASSDSAGGPKEQFF,TGTGCCAGCAGTGACTCTGCGGGAGGGCCTAAGGAGCAGTTCTTC